This T cell receptor beta chain was sequenced during a study of blood T cell repertoires in COVID-19. About the study: PBMCs, B-cell-depleted T cells, or T cells provided the cDNA or gDNA that made up the material.

As originally analysed: Cell counts per sample came from amplifying reference gene primers. Clones were sequenced by immunoSEQ multiplex PCR, and TCRdb holds only the in-frame ones, with some missing. The V and J calls and clone size come from that table; D and trimming were worked out from the DNA. This sample has around 190,000 clones, with around 81% found just once. Seattle-derived patients entered the study during active infection and were followed longitudinally. J gave up 7 bases and V 1 base, and 4 bases lay outside the gene matches. CDR3 length: 14 residues. Per the germline V gene, CDR1 is SQVTM and CDR2 is ANQGSEA.

This chain connects TRBV29-1 to TRBJ2-1; TRBD2 matches 10 bases. This receptor was obtained from a woman aged 40 to 50 with COVID-19, enrolled during active disease. Source material: peripheral blood. The DNA of the CDR3 is TGCAGCGTTGAAGGAGCGGGAGGGCCGAATGAGCAGTTCTTC. This encodes CSVEGAGGPNEQFF.